Sequencing of this T cell receptor (beta chain) was carried out in a study of blood T cells in healthy people across ages. Overall study findings and caveats: TCR beta diversity, measured per million T cells, fell in a roughly linear way with age. A conclusive naive versus antigen-experienced comparison was prevented by the unsorted PBMCs.

Using a J-beta primer mix together with a sample-barcoded 5' primer, a second PCR was run for roughly 7 to 11 cycles. Each of the cDNA molecules was tagged by a template-switch adaptor with 12 random nucleotides. TCRdb re-derived calls from the 5' RACE reads in MiXCR, one entry per CDR3 protein. The sample includes more than 1.4 million distinct CDR3 sequences, approximately 42% of them seen just once. As to this clonotype: Its antigen is currently unknown.

The receptor comes from a young woman in good health. The sequenced material came from blood.

CDR3 coding DNA: TGTGCCAGCAGCCAAGATCCCCCGGGACTAGCGGGGATTAGCACAGATACGCAGTATTTT. It codes for CASSQDPPGLAGISTDTQYF. The J gene is TRBJ2-3, the V gene TRBV4-2; 13 nucleotides align to TRBD2. Trimming took 0 bases from V and 0 from J; bases not matched to a gene: 9. CDR1 and CDR2 from the germline V gene are LGHNA and YNFKEQ. The CDR3 is 20 amino acids.